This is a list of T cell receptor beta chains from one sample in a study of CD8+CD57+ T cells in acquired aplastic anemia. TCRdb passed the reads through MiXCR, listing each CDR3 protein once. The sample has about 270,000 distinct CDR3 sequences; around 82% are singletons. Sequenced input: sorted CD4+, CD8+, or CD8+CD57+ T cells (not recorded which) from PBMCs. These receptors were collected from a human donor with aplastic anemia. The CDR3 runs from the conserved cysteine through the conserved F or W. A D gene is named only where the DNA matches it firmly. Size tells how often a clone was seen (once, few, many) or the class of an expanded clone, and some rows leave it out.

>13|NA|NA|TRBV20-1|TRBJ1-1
CSAFEGRRTEAFF
TGCAGTGCTTTCGAAGGACGTCGCACTGAAGCTTTCTTT
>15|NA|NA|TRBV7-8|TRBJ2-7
CASSLALEGAYGYYF
TGTGCCAGCAGCTTAGCGCTGGAGGGGGCCTATGGCTACTACTTC
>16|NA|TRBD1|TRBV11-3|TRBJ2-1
CASSLDLTGDYNEQFF
TGTGCCAGCAGCTTAGATCTGACAGGGGACTACAATGAGCAGTTCTTC
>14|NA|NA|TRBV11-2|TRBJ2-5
CATSLDSTEETQDF
TGTGCCACCAGCTTAGATAGTACAGAAGAGACCCAAGACTTC
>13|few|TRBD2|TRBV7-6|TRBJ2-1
CASSSSGGGEQFF
TGTGCCAGCAGCTCAAGCGGGGGGGGTGAGCAGTTCTTC
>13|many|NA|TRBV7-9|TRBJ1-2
CASSLEGVYGYTF
TGTGCCAGCAGCTTAGAGGGGGTCTATGGCTACACCTTC
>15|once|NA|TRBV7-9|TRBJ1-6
CASSVEGANNSHDHF
TGTGCCAGCAGCGTAGAAGGAGCCAATAATTCCCATGACCACTTT
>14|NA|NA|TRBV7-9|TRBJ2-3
CASSLAVMDDTQYF
TGTGCCAGCAGCTTAGCCGTGATGGACGATACGCAGTATTTT
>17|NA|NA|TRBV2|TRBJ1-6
CASGDGGPNTQYFPLHF
TGTGCCAGCGGTGACGGGGGACCAAATACGCAGTATTTTCCCCTCCACTTT
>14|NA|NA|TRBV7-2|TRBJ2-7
CASNLNRSDYEQYF
TGTGCCAGCAACCTGAACAGAAGCGACTACGAGCAGTACTTC
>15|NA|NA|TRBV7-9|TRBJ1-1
CASSFQGSGGTDEFF
TGTGCCAGCAGCTTTCAAGGAAGCGGGGGGACTGATGAGTTCTTT
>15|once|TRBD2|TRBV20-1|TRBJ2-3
CSARALAGATDTQYF
TGCAGTGCCCGAGCCCTAGCGGGGGCCACAGATACGCAGTATTTT
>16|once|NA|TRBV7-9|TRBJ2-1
CASSLRSRKGQDEQFF
TGTGCCAGCAGCCTTCGAAGCAGAAAGGGTCAGGATGAGCAGTTCTTC
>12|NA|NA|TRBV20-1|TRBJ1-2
CSARPTDRGYTF
TGCAGCGCTAGACCCACCGACAGGGGCTACACCTTC
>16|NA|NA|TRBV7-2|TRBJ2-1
CASSLEGSGETHDQFF
TGTGCCAGCAGCTTAGAGGGAAGTGGGGAGACGCATGATCAGTTCTTC
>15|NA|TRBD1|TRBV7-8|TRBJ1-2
CASSFHPDGTAGSTF
TGTGCCAGCAGCTTTCATCCAGACGGGACAGCTGGCTCCACCTTC
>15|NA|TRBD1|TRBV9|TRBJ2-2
CASSDTDRDPNTVFF
TGTGCCAGCAGCGACACTGACAGGGACCCGAACACCGTGTTTTTT
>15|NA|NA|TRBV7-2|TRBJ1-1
CASSLDLTANSEAFF
TGTGCCAGCAGCTTAGATCTGACAGCAAACTCTGAAGCTTTCTTT
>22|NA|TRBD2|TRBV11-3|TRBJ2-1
CASSLDLRSVGSAGGSYNEQFF
TGTGCCAGCAGCTTAGATCTCAGAAGCGTAGGCTCGGCGGGGGGGTCCTACAATGAGCAGTTCTTC
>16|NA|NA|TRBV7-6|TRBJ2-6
CASTLGGGPGATNLTF
TGTGCCAGCACCCTAGGGGGGGGCCCCGGGGCCACCAACCTGACTTTC
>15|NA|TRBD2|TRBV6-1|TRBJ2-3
CASQGLAGGPDTQYF
TGTGCCAGCCAGGGACTAGCGGGAGGTCCCGATACGCAGTATTTT
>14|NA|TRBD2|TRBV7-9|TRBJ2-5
CATSFERSGGSDYF
TGTGCCACCAGCTTTGAAAGAAGCGGGGGGAGCGATTACTTC
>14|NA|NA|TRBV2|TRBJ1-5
CASSESCSNHPQHF
TGTGCCAGCAGTGAATCGTGTAGTAATCATCCCCAGCATTTT
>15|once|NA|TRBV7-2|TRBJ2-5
CASSSSASWRETEYF
TGTGCCAGCAGTTCTAGCGCGAGTTGGAGAGAGACCGAGTACTTC
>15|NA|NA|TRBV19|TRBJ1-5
CASSMTWTYKHSHHF
TGTGCCAGTAGTATGACTTGGACGTACAAACATTCCCATCATTTT
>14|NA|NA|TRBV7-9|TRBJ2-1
CASSIGHGYNEQFF
TGCGCCAGCAGCATAGGGCATGGCTACAATGAGCAGTTCTTC
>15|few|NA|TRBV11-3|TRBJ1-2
CASSLNVGADYGYTF
TGTGCCAGCAGCTTGAATGTGGGCGCCGACTATGGCTACACCTTC
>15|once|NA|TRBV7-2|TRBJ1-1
CASSLAGSAGNGYFF
TGTGCCAGCAGCTTGGCTGGAAGCGCCGGCAATGGCTACTTCTTT
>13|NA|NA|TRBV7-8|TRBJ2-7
CASSSGGLYEQYF
TGTGCCAGCAGCTCCGGAGGCCTCTACGAGCAGTACTTC
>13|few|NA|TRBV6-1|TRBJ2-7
CASNVGGNYEQYF
TGTGCCAGCAACGTGGGTGGTAACTACGAGCAGTACTTC
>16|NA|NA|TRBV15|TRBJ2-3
CATSRGTDQETQYFGF
NA
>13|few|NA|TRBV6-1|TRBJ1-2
CASKEGQPWGYTF
TGTGCCAGCAAGGAAGGGCAGCCTTGGGGCTACACCTTC
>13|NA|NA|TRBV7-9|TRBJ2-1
CASSDGRIREHFF
TGTGCCAGCAGTGATGGGAGGATCCGGGAGCACTTTTTC
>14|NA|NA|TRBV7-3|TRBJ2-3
CASSHEGGPDTQYF
TGTGCCAGCAGCCACGAGGGAGGTCCCGATACGCAGTATTTT
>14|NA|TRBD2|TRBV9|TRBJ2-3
CASGVAGNPEYFYF
TGTGCCAGCGGCGTAGCGGGAAATCCCGAGTACTTCTATTTT
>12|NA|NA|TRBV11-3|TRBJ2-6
CASSLDLTSNTF
TGTGCCAGCAGCTTAGATCTGACAAGCAACACTTTC
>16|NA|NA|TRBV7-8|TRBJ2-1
CASSFNPRGYSIAQFF
TGTGCCAGCAGCTTTAATCCACGCGGGTACTCCATTGCGCAGTTCTTC